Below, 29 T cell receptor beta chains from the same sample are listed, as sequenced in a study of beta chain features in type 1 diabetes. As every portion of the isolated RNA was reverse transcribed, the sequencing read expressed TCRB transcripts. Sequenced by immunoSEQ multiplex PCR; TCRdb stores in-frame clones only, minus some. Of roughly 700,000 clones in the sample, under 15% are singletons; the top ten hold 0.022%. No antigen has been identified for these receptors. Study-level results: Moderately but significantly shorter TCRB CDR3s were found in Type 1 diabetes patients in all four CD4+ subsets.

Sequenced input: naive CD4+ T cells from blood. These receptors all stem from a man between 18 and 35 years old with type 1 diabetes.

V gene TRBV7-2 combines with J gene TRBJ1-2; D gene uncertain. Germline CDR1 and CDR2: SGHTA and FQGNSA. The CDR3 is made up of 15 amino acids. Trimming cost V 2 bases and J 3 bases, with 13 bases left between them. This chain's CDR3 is CASSLLGMRDYGYTF. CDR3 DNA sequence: TGTGCCAGCAGCTTACTTGGGATGCGGGACTATGGCTACACCTTC. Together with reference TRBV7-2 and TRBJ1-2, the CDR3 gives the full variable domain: GAGVSQSPSNKVTEKGKDVELRCDPISGHTALYWYRQSLGQGLEFLIYFQGNSAPDKSGLPSDRFSAERTGGSVSTLTIQRTQQEDSAVYLCASSLLGMRDYGYTFGSGTRLTVV.

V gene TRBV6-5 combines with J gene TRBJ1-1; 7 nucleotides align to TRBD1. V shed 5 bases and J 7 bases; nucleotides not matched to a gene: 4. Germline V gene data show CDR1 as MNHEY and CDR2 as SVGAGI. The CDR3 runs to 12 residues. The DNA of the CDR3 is TGTGCCAGCAGTACAGGGGTGGGTGAAGCTTTCTTT. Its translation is CASSTGVGEAFF.

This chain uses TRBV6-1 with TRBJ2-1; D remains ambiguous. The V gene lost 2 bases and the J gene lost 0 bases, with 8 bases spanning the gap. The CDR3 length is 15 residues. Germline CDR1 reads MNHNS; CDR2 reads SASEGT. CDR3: CASSERTDSYNEQFF. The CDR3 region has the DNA TGTGCCAGCAGTGAACGAACAGACTCCTACAATGAGCAGTTCTTC.

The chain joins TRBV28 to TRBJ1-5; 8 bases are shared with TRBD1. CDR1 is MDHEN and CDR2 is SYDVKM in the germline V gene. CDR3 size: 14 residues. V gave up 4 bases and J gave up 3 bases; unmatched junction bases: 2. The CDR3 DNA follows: TGTGCCAGCAGTTGGACAGGGCCCAATCAGCCCCAGCATTTT. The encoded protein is CASSWTGPNQPQHF.

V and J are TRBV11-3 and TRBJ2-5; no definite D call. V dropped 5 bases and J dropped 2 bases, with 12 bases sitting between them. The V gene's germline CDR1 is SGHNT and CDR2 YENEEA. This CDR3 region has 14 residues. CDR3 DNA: TGTGCCAGCAGCCCTAACCAAGGGCAAGAGACCCAGTACTTC. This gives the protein CASSPNQGQETQYF.

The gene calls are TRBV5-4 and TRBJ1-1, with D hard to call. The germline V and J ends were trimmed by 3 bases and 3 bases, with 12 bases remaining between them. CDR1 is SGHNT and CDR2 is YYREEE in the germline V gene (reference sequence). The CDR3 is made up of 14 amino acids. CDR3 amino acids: CASSWSPLDTEAFF. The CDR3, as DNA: TGTGCCAGCAGCTGGTCGCCATTAGACACTGAAGCTTTCTTT.

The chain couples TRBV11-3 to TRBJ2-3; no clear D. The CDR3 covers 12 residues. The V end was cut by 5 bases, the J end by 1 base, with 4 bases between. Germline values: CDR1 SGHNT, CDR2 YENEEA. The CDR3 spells CASSAGTDTQYF. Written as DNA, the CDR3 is TGTGCCAGCAGCGCTGGCACAGATACGCAGTATTTT.

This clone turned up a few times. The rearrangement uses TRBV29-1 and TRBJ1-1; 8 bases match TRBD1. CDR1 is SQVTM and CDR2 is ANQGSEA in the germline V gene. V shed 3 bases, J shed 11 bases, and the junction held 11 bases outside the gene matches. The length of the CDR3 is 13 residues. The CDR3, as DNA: TGCAGCGTTGAGCCCGGACAGGGTCTGAGGGCTTTCTTT. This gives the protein CSVEPGQGLRAFF.

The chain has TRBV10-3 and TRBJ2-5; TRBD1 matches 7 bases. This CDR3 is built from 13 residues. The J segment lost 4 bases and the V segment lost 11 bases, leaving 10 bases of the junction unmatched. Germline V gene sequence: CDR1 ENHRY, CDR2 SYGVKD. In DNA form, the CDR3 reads TGTGCCGCAAGGACAGGCCAGGGAGAGACCCAGTACTTC. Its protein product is CAARTGQGETQYF.

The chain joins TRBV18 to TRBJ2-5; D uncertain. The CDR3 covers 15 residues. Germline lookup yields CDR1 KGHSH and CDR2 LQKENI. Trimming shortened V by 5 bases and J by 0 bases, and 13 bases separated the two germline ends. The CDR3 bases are TGTGCCAGCTCAAGGTCCCGGACCAACCAAGAGACCCAGTACTTC. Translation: CASSRSRTNQETQYF.

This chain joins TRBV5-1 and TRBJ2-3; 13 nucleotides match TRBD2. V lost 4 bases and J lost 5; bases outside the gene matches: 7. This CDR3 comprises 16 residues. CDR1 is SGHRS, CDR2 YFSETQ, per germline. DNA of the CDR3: TGCGCCAGCAGCGCAACTAGCGGGGGGGCAAAAGATACGCAGTATTTT. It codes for CASSATSGGAKDTQYF.

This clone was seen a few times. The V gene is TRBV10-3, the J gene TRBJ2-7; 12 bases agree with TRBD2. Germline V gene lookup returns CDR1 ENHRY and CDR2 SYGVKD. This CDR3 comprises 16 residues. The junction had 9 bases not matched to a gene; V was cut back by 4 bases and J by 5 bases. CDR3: CAISAQTSGGMHEQYF. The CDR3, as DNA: TGTGCCATCAGTGCCCAGACTAGCGGGGGTATGCACGAGCAGTACTTC.

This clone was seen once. CDR3 sequence (DNA): TGTGCCAGCAGCTTAGGCCGATTGCTAGCGACCTCCTACGAGCAGTACTTC. This encodes CASSLGRLLATSYEQYF. The V gene is TRBV7-8, the J gene TRBJ2-7; possible D gene TRBD2, 6 bases. CDR3 length: 17 amino acids. V was clipped by 1 base and J by 0 bases, with 16 bases between them. Germline V gene sequence: CDR1 SGHVS, CDR2 FQNEAQ.

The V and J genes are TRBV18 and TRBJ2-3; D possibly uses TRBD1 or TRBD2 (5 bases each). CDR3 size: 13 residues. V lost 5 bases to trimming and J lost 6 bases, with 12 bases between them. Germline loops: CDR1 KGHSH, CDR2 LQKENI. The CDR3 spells CASSGTLGDTQYF. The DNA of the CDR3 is TGTGCCAGCTCAGGGACCCTCGGCGATACGCAGTATTTT.

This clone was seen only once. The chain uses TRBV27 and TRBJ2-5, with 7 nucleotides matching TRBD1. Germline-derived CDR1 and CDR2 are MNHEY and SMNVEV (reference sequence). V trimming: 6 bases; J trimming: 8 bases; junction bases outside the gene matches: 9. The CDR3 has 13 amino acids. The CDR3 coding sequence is TGTGCCAGCAGGGCAGCCGTAGGGGGCACCCAGTACTTC. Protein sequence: CASRAAVGGTQYF.

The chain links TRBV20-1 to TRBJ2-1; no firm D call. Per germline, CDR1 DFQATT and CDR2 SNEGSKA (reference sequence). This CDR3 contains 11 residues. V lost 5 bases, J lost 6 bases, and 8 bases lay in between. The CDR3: CSAGLVNEQFF. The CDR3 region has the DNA TGCAGTGCTGGGCTGGTCAATGAGCAGTTCTTC.

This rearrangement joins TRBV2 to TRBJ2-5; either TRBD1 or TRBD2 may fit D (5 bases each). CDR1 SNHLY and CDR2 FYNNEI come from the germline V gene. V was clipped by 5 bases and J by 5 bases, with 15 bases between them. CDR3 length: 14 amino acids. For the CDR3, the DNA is TGTGCCAGCAGTCCCGGGACCGGGCGGGAGACCCAGTACTTC. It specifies CASSPGTGRETQYF. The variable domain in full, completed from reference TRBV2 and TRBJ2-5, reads EPEVTQTPSHQVTQMGQEVILRCVPISNHLYFYWYRQILGQKVEFLVSFYNNEISEKSEIFDDQFSVERPDGSNFTLKIRSTKLEDSAMYFCASSPGTGRETQYFGPGTRLLVL.

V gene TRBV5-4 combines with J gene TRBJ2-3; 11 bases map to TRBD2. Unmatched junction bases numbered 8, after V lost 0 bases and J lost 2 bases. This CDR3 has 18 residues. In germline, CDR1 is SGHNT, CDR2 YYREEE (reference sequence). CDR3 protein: CASSLVGSGGATTDTQYF. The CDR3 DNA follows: TGTGCCAGCAGCTTGGTTGGTAGCGGGGGGGCCACCACAGATACGCAGTATTTT.

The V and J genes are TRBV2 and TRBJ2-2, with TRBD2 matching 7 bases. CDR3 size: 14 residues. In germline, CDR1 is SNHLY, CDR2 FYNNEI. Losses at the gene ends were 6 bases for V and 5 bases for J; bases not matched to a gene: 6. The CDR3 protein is CASSDPSGTGELFF. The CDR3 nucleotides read TGTGCCAGCAGCGACCCTAGCGGAACCGGGGAGCTGTTTTTT.

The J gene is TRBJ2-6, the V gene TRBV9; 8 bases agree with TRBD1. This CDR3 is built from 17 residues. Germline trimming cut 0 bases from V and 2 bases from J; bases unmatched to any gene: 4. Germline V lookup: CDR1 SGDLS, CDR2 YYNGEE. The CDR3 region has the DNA TGTGCCAGCAGCGTAGGTCCAGGGGGCGCTGGGGCCAACGTCCTGACTTTC. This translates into CASSVGPGGAGANVLTF.

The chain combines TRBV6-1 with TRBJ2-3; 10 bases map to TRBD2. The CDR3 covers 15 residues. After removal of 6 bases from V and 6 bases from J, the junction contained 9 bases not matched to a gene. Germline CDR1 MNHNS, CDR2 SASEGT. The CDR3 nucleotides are TGTGCCAGCAGGCTAGCGGGGGCCGGGCAGGATACGCAGTATTTT. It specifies CASRLAGAGQDTQYF.

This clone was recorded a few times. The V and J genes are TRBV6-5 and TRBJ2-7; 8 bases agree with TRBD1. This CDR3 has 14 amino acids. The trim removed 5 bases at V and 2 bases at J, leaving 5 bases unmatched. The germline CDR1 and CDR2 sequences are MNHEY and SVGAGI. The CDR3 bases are TGTGCCAGCAGTCCGGGACAGGCCACCTACGAGCAGTACTTC. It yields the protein CASSPGQATYEQYF.

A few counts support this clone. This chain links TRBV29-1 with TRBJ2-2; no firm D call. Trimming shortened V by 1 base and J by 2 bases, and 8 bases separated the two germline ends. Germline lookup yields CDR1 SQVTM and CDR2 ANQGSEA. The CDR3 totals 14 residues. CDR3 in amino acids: CSVEGAVNTGELFF. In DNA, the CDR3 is TGCAGCGTTGAAGGAGCAGTTAACACCGGGGAGCTGTTTTTT.

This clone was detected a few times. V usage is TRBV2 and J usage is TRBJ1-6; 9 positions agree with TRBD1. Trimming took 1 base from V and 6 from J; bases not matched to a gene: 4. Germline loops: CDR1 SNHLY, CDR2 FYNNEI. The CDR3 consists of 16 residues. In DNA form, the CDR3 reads TGTGCCAGCAGTGAAGATAACAGGGGGCTTAATTCACCCCTCCACTTT. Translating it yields CASSEDNRGLNSPLHF.

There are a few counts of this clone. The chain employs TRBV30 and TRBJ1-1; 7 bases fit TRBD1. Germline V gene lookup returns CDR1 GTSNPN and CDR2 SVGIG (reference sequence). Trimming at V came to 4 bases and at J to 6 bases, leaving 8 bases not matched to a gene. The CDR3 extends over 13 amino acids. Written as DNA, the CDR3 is TGTGCCTGGACCAGGGGGAGGAAGGCTGAAGCTTTCTTT. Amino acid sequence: CAWTRGRKAEAFF.

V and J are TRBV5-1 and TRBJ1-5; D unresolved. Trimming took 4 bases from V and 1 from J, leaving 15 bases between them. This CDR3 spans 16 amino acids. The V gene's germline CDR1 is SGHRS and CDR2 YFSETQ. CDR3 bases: TGCGCCAGCAGCCCCGGATTCGATATGAGCAATCAGCCCCAGCATTTT. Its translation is CASSPGFDMSNQPQHF.

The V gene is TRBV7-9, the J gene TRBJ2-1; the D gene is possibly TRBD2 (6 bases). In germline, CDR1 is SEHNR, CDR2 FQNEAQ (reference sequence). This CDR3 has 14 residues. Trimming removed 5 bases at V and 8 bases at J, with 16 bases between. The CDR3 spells CASSPTLGGHEQFF. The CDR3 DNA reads TGTGCCAGCAGCCCCACCCTCGGGGGACATGAGCAGTTCTTC.

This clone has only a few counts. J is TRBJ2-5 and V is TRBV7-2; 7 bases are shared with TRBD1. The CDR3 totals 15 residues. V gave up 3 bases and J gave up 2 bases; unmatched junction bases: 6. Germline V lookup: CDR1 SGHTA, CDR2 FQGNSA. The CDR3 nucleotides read TGTGCCAGCAGCTTTGGGACAGTACCTCAAGAGACCCAGTACTTC. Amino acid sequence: CASSFGTVPQETQYF. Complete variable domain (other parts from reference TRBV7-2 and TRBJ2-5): GAGVSQSPSNKVTEKGKDVELRCDPISGHTALYWYRQSLGQGLEFLIYFQGNSAPDKSGLPSDRFSAERTGGSVSTLTIQRTQQEDSAVYLCASSFGTVPQETQYFGPGTRLLVL.

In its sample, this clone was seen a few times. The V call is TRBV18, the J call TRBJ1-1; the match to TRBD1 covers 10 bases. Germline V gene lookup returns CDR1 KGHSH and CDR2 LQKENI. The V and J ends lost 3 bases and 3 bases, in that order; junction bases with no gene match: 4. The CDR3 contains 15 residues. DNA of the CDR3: TGTGCCAGCTCACCGGCGACAGGGGGCTACACTGAAGCTTTCTTT. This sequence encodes CASSPATGGYTEAFF. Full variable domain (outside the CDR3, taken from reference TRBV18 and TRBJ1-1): NAGVMQNPRHLVRRRGQEARLRCSPMKGHSHVYWYRQLPEEGLKFMVYLQKENIIDESGMPKERFSAEFPKEGPSILRIQQVVRGDSAAYFCASSPATGGYTEAFFGQGTRLTVV.